Listed below are T cell receptor beta chains from one sample, sequenced in a study of T cell responses to AZD1222 COVID-19 vaccine. TCRdb's table, derived via immunoSEQ multiplex PCR, lists solely in-frame clones and lacks some. Among approximately 64,000 clones listed, around 84% were seen once. The sequencing here drew on peripheral blood, taken on day 0 of AZD1222 vaccination. All receptors derive from an adult in good health. CDR3s include the opening cysteine and the closing phenylalanine or tryptophan. D genes are given only for firm matches. Rows give clone size only sometimes, using once, few, many, or a class for an expanded clone.

TRBJ1-1 | - | - | TRBV21-1 | TGTGCCAGCAGCAACACAGGAATCTCGACTGAAGCTTTCTTT | CASSNTGISTEAFF
TRBJ2-1 | - | - | TRBV5-8 | TGTGCCAGCAGCTTAAGGGTTCGGATCCTTCCCTTTTACAATGAGCAGTTCTTC | CASSLRVRILPFYNEQFF
TRBJ1-5 | TRBD1 | - | TRBV10-2 | TGCGCCAGCAGAGGACAGGGGCAAGGAAGCAATCAGCCCCAGCATTTT | CASRGQGQGSNQPQHF
TRBJ2-5 | - | - | TRBV7-8 | TGTGCCGGATCGCGGGGGCCCCAAGAGACCCAGTACTTC | CAGSRGPQETQYF
TRBJ2-7 | - | - | TRBV14 | TGTGCCAGCAGCCAAGTTGGGGGGGCCGGGTCCTACGAGCAGTACTTC | CASSQVGGAGSYEQYF
TRBJ1-1 | - | - | TRBV19 | TGTGCCAGCACCCGGGGGAACACTGAAGCTTTCTTT | CASTRGNTEAFF
TRBJ1-4 | - | - | TRBV7-2 | TGTGCCAGCAGCCCCATTGCAACTAATGAAAAACTGTTTTTT | CASSPIATNEKLFF
TRBJ2-3 | TRBD2 | - | TRBV6-2/TRBV6-3 | TGTGCCAGCAGCCCAGCGGGGTCAAGCACAGATACGCAGTATTTT | CASSPAGSSTDTQYF
TRBJ2-1 | TRBD1 | - | TRBV6-1 | TGTGCCAGCAGTGAAGTGGGACAGGGGGAATGGAATGAGCAGTTCTTC | CASSEVGQGEWNEQFF
TRBJ1-2 | TRBD1 | - | TRBV12-3/TRBV12-4 | TGTGCCAGCAGAGCTAGGACAGGGGGGGGCTACACCTTC | CASRARTGGGYTF
TRBJ1-5 | - | few | TRBV27 | TGTGCCAGCAGTTTATGGGGGGCGAACAATCAGCCCCAGCATTTT | CASSLWGANNQPQHF
TRBJ2-6 | TRBD1 | once | TRBV10-3 | TGTGCCATCGGACAGGGGGACTCTGGGGCCAACGTCCTGACTTTC | CAIGQGDSGANVLTF
TRBJ1-4 | - | - | TRBV28 | TGTGCCAGCTCAATGGCGGGGGAAAAACTGTTTTTT | CASSMAGEKLFF
TRBJ2-3 | - | - | TRBV2 | TGTGCCAGCAGTGAGGTATTTCGAAGCACAGATACGCAGTATTTT | CASSEVFRSTDTQYF
TRBJ1-2 | TRBD1 | few | TRBV2 | TGTGCCAGCAGAGAGACAGGGAACTATGGCTACACCTTC | CASRETGNYGYTF
TRBJ2-7 | TRBD1 | - | TRBV7-2 | TGTGCCAGCAGCTCCGGGACAGTGCAAGTAGAGCAGTACTTC | CASSSGTVQVEQYF
TRBJ2-1 | - | - | TRBV7-3 | TGTGCCAGCAGCACTATGGACGGCGGCAATGAGCAGTTCTTC | CASSTMDGGNEQFF